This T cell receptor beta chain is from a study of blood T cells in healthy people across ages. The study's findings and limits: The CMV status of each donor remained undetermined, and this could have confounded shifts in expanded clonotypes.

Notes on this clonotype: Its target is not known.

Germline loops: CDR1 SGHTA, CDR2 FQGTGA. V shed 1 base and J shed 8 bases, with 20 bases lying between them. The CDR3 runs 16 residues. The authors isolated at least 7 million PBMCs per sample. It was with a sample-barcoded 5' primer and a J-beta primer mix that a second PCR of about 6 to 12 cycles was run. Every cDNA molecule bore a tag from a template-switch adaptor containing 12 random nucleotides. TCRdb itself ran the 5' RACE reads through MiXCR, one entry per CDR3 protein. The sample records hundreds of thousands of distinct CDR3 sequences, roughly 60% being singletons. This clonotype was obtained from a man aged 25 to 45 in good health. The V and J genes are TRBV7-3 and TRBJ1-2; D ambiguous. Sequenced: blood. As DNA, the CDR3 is TGTGCCAGCAGCTTAAAGTTATCCTGGACGGCGGGCGGCTACACCTTC. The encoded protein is CASSLKLSWTAGGYTF.